This T cell receptor beta chain was recovered during a study of blood T cell repertoires in COVID-19. Original processing methods: Estimation of nucleated cell counts relied on the amplification of reference gene primers. Repertoires were generated with immunoSEQ multiplex PCR, while TCRdb's copy carries only in-frame clones and drops some. V and J calls and clone size follow that table, whereas D and trimming were derived from the DNA. The data contain about 260,000 clones, approximately 88% of them singletons. Sequencing was done on a sample of peripheral blood. This receptor was identified in a human donor in a cohort sampled during active COVID-19.

The CDR3 coding sequence is TGTGCCAGCCGCCCGGGTAATTCACCCCTCCACTTT. This encodes CASRPGNSPLHF. The chain combines TRBV28 with TRBJ1-6; D is ambiguous. Germline assignment: CDR1 MDHEN and CDR2 SYDVKM. The CDR3 spans 12 residues. V lost 8 bases, J lost 6 bases, and 8 bases lay in between.